This is a list of T cell receptor beta chains from one sample in a study of PD-1 blockade in classical Hodgkin lymphoma. Some clones are missing from TCRdb's copy, which holds only in-frame ones; the method was immunoSEQ multiplex PCR. Among about 20,000 clones, more than 80% were seen once, and the ten largest hold just under 7.5%. The sequences come from CD8+ T cells from blood, collected before the fourth cycle of nivolumab. These receptor sequences come from a human donor with classical Hodgkin lymphoma. CDR3s include the opening cysteine and the closing phenylalanine or tryptophan. A D gene is named only where the DNA matches it firmly. Rows give clone size only sometimes, using once, few, many, or a class for an expanded clone.

j_gene: TRBJ2-3; abundance: -; v_gene: TRBV7-6; d_gene: -; CDR3aa: CASSLIEDTDTQYF; CDR3nt: TGTGCCAGCAGCTTAATCGAGGACACAGATACGCAGTATTTT
j_gene: TRBJ1-2; abundance: -; v_gene: TRBV5-6; d_gene: -; CDR3aa: CASSLATTSYGYTF; CDR3nt: TGTGCCAGCAGCTTGGCAACCACTTCCTATGGCTACACCTTC
j_gene: TRBJ1-5; abundance: -; v_gene: TRBV7-8; d_gene: -; CDR3aa: CASSLDGNQPQHF; CDR3nt: TGTGCCAGCAGCTTAGATGGCAATCAGCCCCAGCATTTT
j_gene: TRBJ1-1; abundance: -; v_gene: TRBV9; d_gene: -; CDR3aa: CASSEGRDTEAFF; CDR3nt: TGTGCCAGCTCAGAGGGGAGAGACACTGAAGCTTTCTTT
j_gene: TRBJ2-1; abundance: -; v_gene: TRBV4-1; d_gene: -; CDR3aa: CASSPLHPSLGEQFF; CDR3nt: TGCGCCAGCAGCCCCCTCCACCCCAGCCTTGGCGAGCAGTTCTTC
j_gene: TRBJ2-3; abundance: -; v_gene: TRBV11-2; d_gene: -; CDR3aa: CASSLVGGTDTQYF; CDR3nt: TGTGCCAGCAGCTTAGTAGGGGGTACAGATACGCAGTATTTT
j_gene: TRBJ2-7; abundance: -; v_gene: TRBV29-1; d_gene: -; CDR3aa: CSVRESYEQYF; CDR3nt: TGCAGCGTCAGGGAATCCTACGAGCAGTACTTC
j_gene: TRBJ1-2; abundance: -; v_gene: TRBV5-1; d_gene: TRBD1; CDR3aa: CASSPRGQGLIFDGYTF; CDR3nt: TGCGCCAGCAGCCCGAGGGGACAGGGTCTGATTTTTGATGGCTACACCTTC
j_gene: TRBJ2-3; abundance: -; v_gene: TRBV5-1; d_gene: TRBD2; CDR3aa: CASSLASGAHDTDTQYF; CDR3nt: TGCGCCAGCAGCTTGGCTAGCGGGGCGCACGACACAGATACGCAGTATTTT
j_gene: TRBJ1-1; abundance: few; v_gene: TRBV5-1; d_gene: TRBD1; CDR3aa: CASSPNHAGTGEAFF; CDR3nt: TGCGCCAGCAGCCCAAACCACGCCGGGACAGGGGAAGCTTTCTTT
j_gene: TRBJ1-5; abundance: once; v_gene: TRBV6-5; d_gene: -; CDR3aa: CASSYSTYSNQPQHF; CDR3nt: TGTGCCAGCAGTTACTCGACATATAGCAATCAGCCCCAGCATTTT
j_gene: TRBJ2-1; abundance: -; v_gene: TRBV7-9; d_gene: -; CDR3aa: CASSTYRARYNEQFF; CDR3nt: TGTGCCAGCAGCACCTACAGGGCGAGGTACAATGAGCAGTTCTTC
j_gene: TRBJ2-7; abundance: few; v_gene: TRBV6-6; d_gene: -; CDR3aa: CASSYMGGYEQYF; CDR3nt: TGTGCCAGCAGTTACATGGGTGGCTACGAGCAGTACTTC
j_gene: TRBJ2-2; abundance: -; v_gene: TRBV5-6; d_gene: -; CDR3aa: CASSGFIVAANTGELFF; CDR3nt: TGTGCCAGCAGCGGGTTTATCGTGGCGGCGAACACCGGGGAGCTGTTTTTT
j_gene: TRBJ2-3; abundance: -; v_gene: TRBV29-1; d_gene: TRBD2; CDR3aa: CSVAGGAGYTDTQYF; CDR3nt: TGCAGCGTGGCCGGGGGGGCGGGATATACAGATACGCAGTATTTT
j_gene: TRBJ2-3; abundance: once; v_gene: TRBV5-1; d_gene: TRBD2; CDR3aa: CASSLGAGLAGIVGSTDTQYF; CDR3nt: TGCGCCAGCAGCCTTGGGGCGGGACTAGCGGGGATAGTAGGTAGCACAGATACGCAGTATTTT
j_gene: TRBJ2-7; abundance: -; v_gene: TRBV6-5; d_gene: TRBD1; CDR3aa: CASMGQGKYEQYF; CDR3nt: TGTGCCAGCATGGGACAGGGCAAGTACGAGCAGTACTTC
j_gene: TRBJ2-2; abundance: -; v_gene: TRBV5-6; d_gene: TRBD1; CDR3aa: CASSLRGQGDLGELFF; CDR3nt: TGTGCCAGCAGCTTGAGGGGGCAGGGCGACCTGGGGGAGCTGTTTTTT
j_gene: TRBJ2-2; abundance: -; v_gene: TRBV5-1; d_gene: -; CDR3aa: CASSLVPPDNTGELFF; CDR3nt: TGCGCCAGCAGCTTGGTTCCCCCCGATAACACCGGGGAGCTGTTTTTT
j_gene: TRBJ2-5; abundance: once; v_gene: TRBV4-2; d_gene: -; CDR3aa: CASSQEDPLGTETQYF; CDR3nt: TGTGCCAGCAGCCAAGAGGATCCACTCGGAACAGAGACCCAGTACTTC
j_gene: TRBJ2-5; abundance: -; v_gene: TRBV9; d_gene: TRBD2; CDR3aa: CASSVDSGAFHF; CDR3nt: TGTGCCAGCAGCGTAGATAGCGGGGCCTTTCACTTC
j_gene: TRBJ2-7; abundance: -; v_gene: TRBV18; d_gene: TRBD1; CDR3aa: CASSPGYGGQDYEQYF; CDR3nt: TGTGCCAGCTCACCAGGCTACGGAGGACAGGACTACGAGCAGTACTTC
j_gene: TRBJ2-1; abundance: -; v_gene: TRBV7-7; d_gene: TRBD2; CDR3aa: CASSLAPSGGAGEQFF; CDR3nt: TGTGCCAGCAGCTTAGCCCCTAGCGGGGGGGCCGGTGAGCAGTTCTTC
j_gene: TRBJ2-2; abundance: -; v_gene: TRBV4-3; d_gene: TRBD2; CDR3aa: CASSQPSGGARNTGELFF; CDR3nt: TGCGCCAGCAGCCAACCTAGCGGGGGGGCCCGCAACACCGGGGAGCTGTTTTTT
j_gene: TRBJ2-7; abundance: -; v_gene: TRBV14; d_gene: TRBD2; CDR3aa: CASSLNSGGAFIYEQYF; CDR3nt: TGTGCCAGCAGCCTCAATAGCGGGGGTGCCTTTATCTACGAGCAGTACTTC
j_gene: TRBJ2-1; abundance: -; v_gene: TRBV11-3; d_gene: TRBD2; CDR3aa: CASSLEGRGAYNEQFF; CDR3nt: TGTGCCAGCAGCCTAGAAGGGCGGGGGGCCTACAATGAGCAGTTCTTC
j_gene: TRBJ2-7; abundance: -; v_gene: TRBV5-1; d_gene: TRBD1; CDR3aa: CASRDSSYEQYF; CDR3nt: TGCGCCAGCCGGGACAGCTCCTACGAGCAGTACTTC
j_gene: TRBJ2-3; abundance: -; v_gene: TRBV27; d_gene: TRBD1; CDR3aa: CASSPGQGRADTQYF; CDR3nt: TGTGCCAGCAGCCCGGGACAGGGTCGGGCAGATACGCAGTATTTT
j_gene: TRBJ1-5; abundance: -; v_gene: TRBV19; d_gene: TRBD1; CDR3aa: CASRWVGQGNQPQHF; CDR3nt: TGTGCCAGTAGGTGGGTCGGACAGGGCAATCAGCCCCAGCATTTT
j_gene: TRBJ1-2; abundance: -; v_gene: TRBV5-8; d_gene: -; CDR3aa: CASSPTDWRTYGYTF; CDR3nt: TGTGCCAGCAGCCCCACGGACTGGAGGACCTATGGCTACACCTTC
j_gene: TRBJ1-1; abundance: -; v_gene: TRBV25-1; d_gene: -; CDR3aa: CASSMGGNTEAFF; CDR3nt: TGTGCCAGCAGTATGGGAGGGAACACTGAAGCTTTCTTT
j_gene: TRBJ2-7; abundance: -; v_gene: TRBV6-1; d_gene: -; CDR3aa: CASSELGRSSYEQYF; CDR3nt: TGTGCCAGCAGTGAACTTGGTCGGAGCTCCTACGAGCAGTACTTC
j_gene: TRBJ2-7; abundance: -; v_gene: TRBV5-6; d_gene: -; CDR3aa: CASSVGRIYEQYF; CDR3nt: TGTGCCAGCAGCGTGGGGCGGATCTACGAGCAGTACTTC
j_gene: TRBJ1-5; abundance: -; v_gene: TRBV7-3; d_gene: TRBD1; CDR3aa: CASSSQGAGQPQHF; CDR3nt: TGTGCCAGCAGCTCCCAGGGGGCAGGTCAGCCCCAGCATTTT
j_gene: TRBJ2-4; abundance: -; v_gene: TRBV9; d_gene: -; CDR3aa: CASSVAEGGREGIQYF; CDR3nt: TGTGCCAGCAGCGTAGCGGAGGGGGGCAGGGAGGGCATTCAGTACTTC
j_gene: TRBJ1-5; abundance: -; v_gene: TRBV28; d_gene: TRBD1; CDR3aa: CASRLQGARNQPQHF; CDR3nt: TGTGCCAGCAGGCTTCAGGGGGCCCGCAATCAGCCCCAGCATTTT
j_gene: TRBJ1-1; abundance: -; v_gene: TRBV6-5; d_gene: TRBD1; CDR3aa: CASSFRDSYTEAFF; CDR3nt: TGTGCCAGCAGTTTCCGGGACAGCTACACTGAAGCTTTCTTT
j_gene: TRBJ2-3; abundance: -; v_gene: TRBV5-6; d_gene: TRBD2; CDR3aa: CASSLVAGGPNF; CDR3nt: TGTGCCAGCAGCTTGGTAGCGGGGGGCCCAAATTTT
j_gene: TRBJ2-7; abundance: once; v_gene: TRBV4-1; d_gene: -; CDR3aa: CASSQEGTASYEQYF; CDR3nt: TGCGCCAGCAGCCAGGAGGGGACAGCTTCCTACGAGCAGTACTTC
j_gene: TRBJ2-1; abundance: -; v_gene: TRBV7-6; d_gene: TRBD1; CDR3aa: CASSLGDRDVNEQFF; CDR3nt: TGTGCCAGCAGCTTAGGGGACAGGGATGTCAATGAGCAGTTCTTC
j_gene: TRBJ2-7; abundance: -; v_gene: TRBV5-6; d_gene: -; CDR3aa: CASSFGPGYEQYF; CDR3nt: TGTGCCAGCAGCTTTGGGCCAGGCTACGAGCAGTACTTC
j_gene: TRBJ2-3; abundance: -; v_gene: TRBV7-9; d_gene: TRBD2; CDR3aa: CASSPTSGSADTQYF; CDR3nt: TGTGCCAGCAGCCCGACTAGCGGCAGTGCAGATACGCAGTATTTT
j_gene: TRBJ1-1; abundance: -; v_gene: TRBV5-1; d_gene: TRBD1; CDR3aa: CASSPDRGDTEAFF; CDR3nt: TGCGCCAGCAGCCCCGACAGGGGCGACACTGAAGCTTTCTTT
j_gene: TRBJ1-5; abundance: -; v_gene: TRBV28; d_gene: -; CDR3aa: CASSFLAGVQPQHF; CDR3nt: TGTGCCAGCAGTTTTCTGGCAGGGGTACAGCCCCAGCATTTT
j_gene: TRBJ1-1; abundance: few; v_gene: TRBV7-9; d_gene: -; CDR3aa: CASSLGGGPDTEAFF; CDR3nt: TGTGCCAGCAGCTTAGGTGGTGGCCCGGACACTGAAGCTTTCTTT
j_gene: TRBJ2-5; abundance: -; v_gene: TRBV2; d_gene: TRBD2; CDR3aa: CASNIAGQETQYF; CDR3nt: TGTGCCAGCAACATAGCGGGCCAAGAGACCCAGTACTTC
j_gene: TRBJ1-2; abundance: few; v_gene: TRBV5-6; d_gene: TRBD1; CDR3aa: CASTSGTGGYGYTF; CDR3nt: TGTGCCAGCACCTCCGGGACAGGAGGGTATGGCTACACCTTC
j_gene: TRBJ2-7; abundance: -; v_gene: TRBV10-3; d_gene: -; CDR3aa: CAITPDPTYEQYF; CDR3nt: TGTGCCATCACACCGGACCCGACCTACGAGCAGTACTTC
j_gene: TRBJ1-1; abundance: -; v_gene: TRBV15; d_gene: -; CDR3aa: CATSTILSDTEAFF; CDR3nt: TGTGCCACCAGCACAATCTTGTCGGATACTGAAGCTTTCTTT
j_gene: TRBJ2-2; abundance: -; v_gene: TRBV19; d_gene: TRBD1; CDR3aa: CASSRDRGRAGELFF; CDR3nt: TGTGCCAGTAGTCGGGACAGGGGAAGGGCCGGGGAGCTGTTTTTT
j_gene: TRBJ2-7; abundance: -; v_gene: TRBV6-1; d_gene: -; CDR3aa: CASRDSGEQYF; CDR3nt: TGTGCCAGCAGGGACAGTGGCGAGCAGTACTTC
j_gene: TRBJ2-7; abundance: -; v_gene: TRBV6-7; d_gene: -; CDR3aa: CASTGQPGGGSEQYF; CDR3nt: TGTGCCAGCACCGGGCAGCCTGGGGGTGGGAGCGAGCAGTACTTC
j_gene: TRBJ1-4; abundance: -; v_gene: TRBV28; d_gene: -; CDR3aa: CASKVGRRRKTNEKLFF; CDR3nt: TGTGCCAGCAAAGTTGGAAGAAGGCGGAAGACTAATGAAAAACTGTTTTTT
j_gene: TRBJ1-1; abundance: -; v_gene: TRBV12-5; d_gene: TRBD1; CDR3aa: CASGLEVLDRVQTEAFF; CDR3nt: TGTGCTAGTGGTTTGGAGGTACTTGACAGGGTTCAAACTGAAGCTTTCTTT
j_gene: TRBJ2-1; abundance: -; v_gene: TRBV9; d_gene: TRBD2; CDR3aa: CASSGLAGGALGEQFF; CDR3nt: TGTGCCAGCAGCGGATTAGCGGGGGGGGCCCTGGGAGAGCAGTTCTTC
j_gene: TRBJ1-3; abundance: -; v_gene: TRBV7-8; d_gene: -; CDR3aa: CASSLAGSSGNTIYF; CDR3nt: TGTGCCAGCAGCTTAGCAGGTAGCTCTGGAAACACCATATATTTT
j_gene: TRBJ1-1; abundance: -; v_gene: TRBV28; d_gene: -; CDR3aa: CASSPRVLGNTEAFF; CDR3nt: TGTGCCAGCAGTCCAAGAGTACTGGGGAACACTGAAGCTTTCTTT
j_gene: TRBJ1-1; abundance: -; v_gene: TRBV11-2; d_gene: -; CDR3aa: CASSPSRGAGLNTEAFF; CDR3nt: TGTGCCAGCAGTCCCTCGAGGGGCGCGGGGCTGAACACTGAAGCTTTCTTT
j_gene: TRBJ1-3; abundance: -; v_gene: TRBV5-4; d_gene: -; CDR3aa: CASSQDSVASPNTIYF; CDR3nt: TGCGCCAGCAGCCAAGATTCCGTCGCGAGTCCAAACACCATATATTTT